These 8 T cell receptor beta chains share one sample of origin, sequenced in a study of PD-L1 blockade in urothelial cancer. Sequencing was performed with immunoSEQ multiplex PCR; in TCRdb, only in-frame clones are kept and a portion is missing. The table shows 15,000 to 20,000 clones, with about nine tenths occurring only once. Material: PBMCs, obtained around atezolizumab (anti-PD-L1) treatment. The receptors stem from a man between 50 and 59 years old with urothelial cancer.

The chain carries TRBV2 and TRBJ2-2; D possibly corresponds to TRBD1 (6 bases). Looked up from germline, CDR1 is SNHLY and CDR2 is FYNNEI. The CDR3 totals 15 residues. V dropped 3 bases and J dropped 6 bases, with 14 bases sitting between them. The CDR3 nucleotides read TGTGCCAGCAGTGACTCGCAGGGGCCCTCCGGGGAGCTGTTTTTT. This gives the protein CASSDSQGPSGELFF.

The genes are TRBV18 and TRBJ1-1, with 8 bases matching TRBD1. J was trimmed by 3 bases and V by 3 bases; bases with no gene match: 3. CDR3 size: 14 residues. Germline assignment: CDR1 KGHSH and CDR2 LQKENI. The DNA of the CDR3 is TGTGCCAGCTCACCTTTGGACAGGGACACTGAAGCTTTCTTT. This gives the protein CASSPLDRDTEAFF.

V is TRBV6-5 and J is TRBJ1-1; D not resolved. V dropped 4 bases and J dropped 3 bases, with 3 bases sitting between them. The CDR3 length is 11 residues. Germline CDR1 is MNHEY and CDR2 is SVGAGI. DNA of the CDR3: TGTGCCAGCAGTTGGCACACTGAAGCTTTCTTT. This gives the protein CASSWHTEAFF.

The table lists this clone with a count of one. The chain couples TRBV5-1 to TRBJ2-7, with D possibly being TRBD2 (6 bases). Germline assignment: CDR1 SGHRS and CDR2 YFSETQ. This CDR3 spans 16 amino acids. V lost 0 bases, J lost 5 bases, and 18 bases lay in between. CDR3 sequence reads: CASSLVGGKKVDEQYF. The CDR3 nucleotides read TGCGCCAGCAGCTTGGTAGGAGGGAAGAAGGTCGACGAGCAGTACTTC.

This clone appeared a single time. The chain uses TRBV18 and TRBJ2-3; D might be TRBD1 (6 bases). Trimming cost V 5 bases and J 6 bases, with 18 bases left between them. CDR1 is KGHSH and CDR2 is LQKENI in the germline V gene. The CDR3 consists of 15 residues. CDR3 DNA sequence: TGTGCCAGCTCAACCGGGGACACAGGTTCTGATACGCAGTATTTT. The encoded protein is CASSTGDTGSDTQYF. Based on the CDR3 plus reference TRBV18 and TRBJ2-3, the full variable domain is NAGVMQNPRHLVRRRGQEARLRCSPMKGHSHVYWYRQLPEEGLKFMVYLQKENIIDESGMPKERFSAEFPKEGPSILRIQQVVRGDSAAYFCASSTGDTGSDTQYFGPGTRLTVL.

This clone has just one count. The chain employs TRBV7-2 and TRBJ2-7, with a weak D call TRBD1 (5 bases). The CDR3 has 14 amino acids. Germline CDR1 reads SGHTA; CDR2 reads FQGNSA. The ends were cut back, 3 bases at V and 0 bases at J, with 9 bases in the middle. Written as DNA, the CDR3 is TGTGCCAGCAGCTTTTCAGGGCCCTCCTACGAGCAGTACTTC. This gives the protein CASSFSGPSYEQYF. The whole variable domain, filled in from reference TRBV7-2 and TRBJ2-7, reads GAGVSQSPSNKVTEKGKDVELRCDPISGHTALYWYRQSLGQGLEFLIYFQGNSAPDKSGLPSDRFSAERTGGSVSTLTIQRTQQEDSAVYLCASSFSGPSYEQYFGPGTRLTVT.

The chain uses TRBV15 and TRBJ2-5; D might be TRBD1 (6 bases). V was pared by 1 base and J by 5 bases, with 14 bases between. In germline, CDR1 is LNHNV, CDR2 YYDKDF (reference sequence). The CDR3 sequence is 15 residues long. CDR3 region: CATSRGGGAPETQYF. Here the CDR3 DNA reads TGTGCCACCAGCAGAGGAGGGGGAGCCCCGGAGACCCAGTACTTC.

The chain uses TRBV7-8 and TRBJ2-5, with D possibly TRBD2 on 7 matching bases. The V and J ends lost 8 bases and 5 bases respectively, with 27 bases between them. CDR1 and CDR2 from the germline V gene are SGHVS and FQNEAQ. The CDR3 has 17 amino acids. The CDR3 is CASVRFRRGRSGETQYF. CDR3 in DNA: TGTGCCAGCGTTAGGTTTAGGCGGGGGCGTTCCGGGGAGACCCAGTACTTC.